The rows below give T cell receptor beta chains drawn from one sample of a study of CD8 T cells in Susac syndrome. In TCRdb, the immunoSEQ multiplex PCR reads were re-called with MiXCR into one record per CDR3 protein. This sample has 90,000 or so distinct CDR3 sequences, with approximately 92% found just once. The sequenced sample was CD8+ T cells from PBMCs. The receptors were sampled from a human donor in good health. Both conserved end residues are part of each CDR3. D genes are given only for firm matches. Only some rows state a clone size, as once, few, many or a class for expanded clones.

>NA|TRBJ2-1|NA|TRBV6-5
TGTGCCAGCAACGCTAGCCCCGTTGGTGAGCAGTTCTTC
CASNASPVGEQFF
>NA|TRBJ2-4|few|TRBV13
TGTGCCAGCCGTGGGCCCAAAAACATTCAGTACTTC
CASRGPKNIQYF
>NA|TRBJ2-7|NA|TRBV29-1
TGCAGCGTTAACAACTACTACGAGCAGTACTTC
CSVNNYYEQYF
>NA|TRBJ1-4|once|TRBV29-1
TGCAGCGTTGACGGGATGAGGAAACTGTTTTTT
CSVDGMRKLFF
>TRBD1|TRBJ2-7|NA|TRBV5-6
TGTGCCAGCAGCACCCGACAGGGCGACACACGGCAGTACTTC
CASSTRQGDTRQYF
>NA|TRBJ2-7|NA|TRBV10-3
TGTGCCATCAGTGAGCCTTACGAGCAGTACTTC
CAISEPYEQYF
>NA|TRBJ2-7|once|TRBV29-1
TGCAGCGTTGAAGTGGCAGATTACGAGCAGTACTTC
CSVEVADYEQYF
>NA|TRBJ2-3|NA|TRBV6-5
TGTGCCAGCAGTCGAGCTGGCACAGATACGCAGTATTTT
CASSRAGTDTQYF
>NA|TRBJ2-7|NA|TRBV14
TGTGCCAGCAGCCAAGGATTGGGACTTCCCGCGACCGAGCAGTACTTC
CASSQGLGLPATEQYF
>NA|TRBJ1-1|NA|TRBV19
TGTGCCAGTAGTCCCAGGGTAATGAACACTGAAGCTTTCTTT
CASSPRVMNTEAFF
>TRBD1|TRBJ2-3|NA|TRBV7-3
TGTGCCAGCACCGGACAGGCTCCAGATACGCAGTATTTT
CASTGQAPDTQYF
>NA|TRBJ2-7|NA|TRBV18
TGTGCCAGCTCGCCGACCCGGGACGGGAACTACGAGCAGTACTTC
CASSPTRDGNYEQYF
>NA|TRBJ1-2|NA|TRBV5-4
TGTGCCAGCAGCTTCGGAGTCTATGGCTACACCTTC
CASSFGVYGYTF
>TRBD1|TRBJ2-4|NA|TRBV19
TGTGCCAGTAGTCCTCGACAGGGCTTTAGGAACATTCAGTACTTC
CASSPRQGFRNIQYF
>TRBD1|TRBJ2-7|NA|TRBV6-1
TGTGCCAGCAGTCCGGGACAGGGAAAGTACGAGCAGTACTTC
CASSPGQGKYEQYF
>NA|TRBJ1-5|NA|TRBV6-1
TGTGCCAGCAGACCTGCGGACGGGGATAGCAATCAGCCCCAGCATTTT
CASRPADGDSNQPQHF
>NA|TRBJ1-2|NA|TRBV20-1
TGCAGTGCTAGGATACAGGGATTCTACACCTTC
CSARIQGFYTF
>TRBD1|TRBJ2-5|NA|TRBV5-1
TGCGCCAGCAGCCTCGGGACAGCGGTACAAGAGACCCAGTACTTC
CASSLGTAVQETQYF
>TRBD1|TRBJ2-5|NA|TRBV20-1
TGCAGTGCTTCCGACCCGGCGCAGGGGGAAGAGACCCAGTACTTC
CSASDPAQGEETQYF
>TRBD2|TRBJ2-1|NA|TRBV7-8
TGTGCCAGCAGCTTAGCATTAGCGGGGGGGCCGATGCCCTACAATGAGCAGTTCTTC
CASSLALAGGPMPYNEQFF
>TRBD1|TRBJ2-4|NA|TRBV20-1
TGCAGTGCCCACGCTCCGGACAGGGAGGCAATAATTCAGTACTTC
CSAHAPDREAIIQYF
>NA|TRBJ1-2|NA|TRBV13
TGTGCCAGCAGCCTCGGGGCAGCCACTAACTATGGCTACACCTTC
CASSLGAATNYGYTF
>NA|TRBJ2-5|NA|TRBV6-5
TGTGCCAGCAGAATCGACAGGTTCGGGGTAGAGACCCAGTACTTC
CASRIDRFGVETQYF
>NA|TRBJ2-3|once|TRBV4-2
TGTGCCAGCAGCCAAGATTCGCCTGGGGGGGGCCAGGGCCCTTTAGCAGATACGCAGTATTTT
CASSQDSPGGGQGPLADTQYF
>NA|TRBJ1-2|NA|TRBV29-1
TGCAGCGTTGTATCAGGGAACTATGGCTACACCTTC
CSVVSGNYGYTF
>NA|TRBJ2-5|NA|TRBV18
TGTGCCAGCTCACCAGAGGGACGGTACCAAGAGACCCAGTACTTC
CASSPEGRYQETQYF
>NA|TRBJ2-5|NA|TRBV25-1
TGTGCCAGCAGTGAATTACGTGGGGGTTACCAAGAGACCCAGTACTTC
CASSELRGGYQETQYF
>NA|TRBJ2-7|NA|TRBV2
TGTGCCAGCCGCAATACCGCCTCCTACGAGCAGTACTTC
CASRNTASYEQYF
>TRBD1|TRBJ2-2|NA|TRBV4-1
TGCGCCAGCAGACAGGGGGGTAACACCGGGGAGCTGTTTTTT
CASRQGGNTGELFF
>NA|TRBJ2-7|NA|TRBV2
TGTGCCAGCAGCGAGGAGACAGGATGGTATTCCTACGAGCAGTACTTC
CASSEETGWYSYEQYF
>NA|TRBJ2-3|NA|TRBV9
TGTGCCAGCAGCGTAGCTATTGTGGGCCCAGATACGCAGTATTTT
CASSVAIVGPDTQYF
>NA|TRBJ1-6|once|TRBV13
TGTGCCAGCAGCCCCGGAAGGGGGATAGCACCCCTCCACTTT
CASSPGRGIAPLHF
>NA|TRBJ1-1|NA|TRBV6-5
TGTGCCAGCAGTCCCCAGGGATCCACTGAAGCTTTCTTT
CASSPQGSTEAFF
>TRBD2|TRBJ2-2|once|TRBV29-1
TGCAGCGTCCCGGGACTAGCCACCGGGGAGCTGTTTTTT
CSVPGLATGELFF
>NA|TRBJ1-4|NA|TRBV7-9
TGTGCCAGCAGACCCCCGGTGGGGAATGAAAAACTGTTTTTT
CASRPPVGNEKLFF
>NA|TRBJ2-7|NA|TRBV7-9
TGTGCCAGCAGCCCACAGGGATACTACGAGCAGTACTTC
CASSPQGYYEQYF
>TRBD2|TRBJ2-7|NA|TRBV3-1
TGTGCCAGCAGCCCAGCGACTAGCGGGGGGCCTATCCACTACGAGCAGTACTTC
CASSPATSGGPIHYEQYF
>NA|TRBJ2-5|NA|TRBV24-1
TGTGCCACCAGTGAGGGATCAGAGACCCAGTACTTC
CATSEGSETQYF
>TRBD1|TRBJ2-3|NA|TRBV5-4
TGTGCCAGCAGCTTGGAGTTTAGGAGACAGGGTTCATCAGATACGCAGTATTTT
CASSLEFRRQGSSDTQYF
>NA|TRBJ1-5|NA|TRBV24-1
TGTGCCACCAGTGAGGCAGGGGATCAGCCCCAGCATTTT
CATSEAGDQPQHF
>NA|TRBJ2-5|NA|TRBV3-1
TGTGCCAGCAGCCTCCCCTTTACAGGCCCCTCGAAGACCCAGTACTTC
CASSLPFTGPSKTQYF
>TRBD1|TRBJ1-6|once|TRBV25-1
TGTGCCAGCAGTGCCGGACAGGGGGTCGGTTCACCCCTCCACTTT
CASSAGQGVGSPLHF
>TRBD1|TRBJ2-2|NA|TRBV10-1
TGCGCCAGCATGGTAGGGGGCGAAGGGTTGAACGGGGAGCTGTTTTTT
CASMVGGEGLNGELFF
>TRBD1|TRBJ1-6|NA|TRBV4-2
TGTGCCAGCAGCCAAGACGCCGGGACAGTTAGTTCACCCCTCCACTTT
CASSQDAGTVSSPLHF
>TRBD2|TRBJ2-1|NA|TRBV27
TGTGCCAGCAGTTCCGGACTTCCCGGGGGGAATGAGCAGTTCTTC
CASSSGLPGGNEQFF
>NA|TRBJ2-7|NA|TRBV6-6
TGTGCCAGCAGTTACTCGACTTCTGGGGAGCAGTACTTC
CASSYSTSGEQYF
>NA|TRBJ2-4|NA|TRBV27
TGTGCCAGCAGCGCAACAGTGTTAAGTGTTCAGTACTTC
CASSATVLSVQYF
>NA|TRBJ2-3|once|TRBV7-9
TGTGCCAGCAGCTTAGTAGGAAGTTCCTCTGATACGCAGTATTTT
CASSLVGSSSDTQYF
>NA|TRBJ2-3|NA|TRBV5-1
TGCGCCAGCAGCTTTACAGGCCTTGCCGGTGATACGCAGTATTTT
CASSFTGLAGDTQYF
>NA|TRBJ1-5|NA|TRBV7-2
TGTGCCAGCAGCTTATACAGGATAAATCAGCCCCAGCATTTT
CASSLYRINQPQHF
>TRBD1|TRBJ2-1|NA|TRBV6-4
TGTGCCAGCAGTCCACGACAGGGATCGGCGCATCGTGAGCAGTTCTTC
CASSPRQGSAHREQFF
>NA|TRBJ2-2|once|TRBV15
TGTGCCACCAGCAGAGATCGGTACACCGGGGAGCTGTTTTTT
CATSRDRYTGELFF
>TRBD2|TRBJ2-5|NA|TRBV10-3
TGTGCCATCAGCGAGGGGCTAGCGGAAGAGACCCAGTACTTC
CAISEGLAEETQYF
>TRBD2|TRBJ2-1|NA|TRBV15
TGTGCCACCAGCAGTGGTGGGGGGGTCAATGAGCAGTTCTTC
CATSSGGGVNEQFF
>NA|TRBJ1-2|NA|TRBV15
TGTGCCACCAGCAGGGGGGACTTCCCCAACTATGGCTACACCTTC
CATSRGDFPNYGYTF